The rows below give T cell receptor beta chains drawn from one sample of a study of shared clonotypes between healthy human individuals. This table comes from immunoSEQ multiplex PCR, and its TCRdb copy is limited to in-frame clones, with some not included. This table holds about 530,000 clones, roughly 79% found once. The sample taken for sequencing was PBMCs. The receptors derive from a woman aged 40 to 55 in good health. Some clones in this sample may be carry-over from other donors' samples. CDR3s leave out the opening cysteine and the closing phenylalanine or tryptophan. Fields, in order: J gene, V gene, clone size, CDR3 protein. Expanded clones get a size class; other rows say once, few or many, or leave the size out.

TRBJ2-1,TRBV12-5,NA,ASGSTPGTLRVSYNEQF
TRBJ2-1,TRBV28,NA,ASRTPGTSGRGYNEQF
TRBJ2-5,TRBV5-4,NA,ASSLNSGGPETQY
TRBJ2-7,TRBV6-6,NA,ASSPGTVAGYEQY
TRBJ1-2,TRBV4-1,NA,ASSRAAGRTNYGYT
TRBJ2-2,TRBV5-1,few,ASSLFAENGAGELF
TRBJ1-2,TRBV14,NA,ASSQDWRGHYGYT
TRBJ2-7,TRBV11-1,medium-sized,ASSLGGVSEQY
TRBJ2-3,TRBV9,NA,ASSVEHLYTDTQY
TRBJ2-5,TRBV5-1,NA,ASQWISGRIETQY
TRBJ2-7,TRBV9,few,ASSLGGNSYEQY
TRBJ2-5,TRBV28,NA,ASSSFRTSGSLKETQY
TRBJ2-5,TRBV5-8,NA,ASSPTYQETQY
TRBJ2-7,TRBV2,NA,ASRTNPGGEQY
TRBJ1-2,TRBV19,NA,ASSERTGGGYGYT
TRBJ1-1,TRBV5-1,NA,ASSLVGEGNTEAF
TRBJ2-1,TRBV4-2,NA,ASSQELERETYTHNEQF
TRBJ2-1,TRBV28,few,ASSSRETVFNEQF
TRBJ2-5,TRBV7-9,NA,ASSPEGETQY
TRBJ2-3,TRBV30,few,AWRPGLGRDTQY
TRBJ2-3,TRBV5-1,NA,ASSLVDWQDTQY
TRBJ2-7,TRBV6-1,NA,ASSLGTLPYEQY
TRBJ1-4,TRBV27,NA,ASSDRDRVNEKLF
TRBJ2-1,TRBV15,NA,ATSRDRASSYNEQF
TRBJ2-7,TRBV5-6,NA,ASSLVTLGNEQY
TRBJ1-1,TRBV5-1,NA,ASSLGRQGSEAF
TRBJ1-4,TRBV19,NA,ASSRTGEKLF
TRBJ1-2,TRBV29-1,NA,SVEGQGTNYGYT
TRBJ2-2,TRBV5-4,few,ASAEESGDPNTGELF
TRBJ1-2,TRBV5-6,once,ASSFAGTGWTYGYT
TRBJ2-1,TRBV7-2,NA,ASSLVSPGRDNEQF
TRBJ2-1,TRBV4-1,NA,ASSRSGLAGDYNEQF
TRBJ1-2,TRBV30,NA,AWGVDPGGRGYT
TRBJ2-3,TRBV15,NA,ATNDRKLTDTQY
TRBJ2-1,TRBV5-4,few,ASSLEVEQF
TRBJ2-5,TRBV28,few,ASSFRTYQETQY